The clone carrying this TCR beta chain showed up just a few times. Its antigen is not known. This record comes from a study of identical twins. A universal primer site came from template switching; cDNA carried unique molecular identifiers. Each CDR3 protein is one row after TCRdb ran MiXCR on the 5' RACE reads. The sample consists of hundreds of thousands of distinct CDR3 sequences, under 10% of them appearing once. Study-wide results and caveats: Excess twin sharing in beta out-of-frame sequences was weaker.

In germline, CDR1 is SGHVS, CDR2 FQNEAQ. Trimming removed 2 bases from V and 2 bases from J; junction bases left unmatched: 10. This CDR3 spans 17 amino acids. The data were also submitted as part of a second study, on yellow fever vaccine responses in identical twins. As that report states: Reportedly, twins' vaccine T cell responses looked partly convergent and partly personalized.

Sequenced material: memory (CD45RO+) T cells sorted from blood. This clonotype was obtained from a woman in her late teens or twenties in good health. V is TRBV7-8 and J is TRBJ2-7, with 9 bases identical to TRBD1. The CDR3: CASSLIPPGQGTYEQYF. The CDR3 nucleotides read TGTGCCAGCAGCTTAATCCCGCCGGGACAGGGAACCTACGAGCAGTACTTC.